The 20 T cell receptor beta chains below come from one sample, sequenced in a study of Ad26.COV2.S vaccination and SARS-CoV-2 variants. Treatment noted: about 20 received Ad26.COV2.S at low or high dose, single or two shots; several received placebo; per-sample allocation not given. Sample collection was performed on day 63 after the first vaccine or placebo injection. TCRdb's copy holds only in-frame clones and misses some; the assay was immunoSEQ multiplex PCR. The sample yields approximately 340,000 clones, roughly 85% seen once. This specimen was peripheral blood, taken in a trial of Ad26.COV2.S vaccine versus placebo. The receptor source for this set is a person between 18 and 65 years old who received the Ad26.COV2.S COVID-19 vaccine or a placebo.

The chain uses TRBV7-2 and TRBJ2-7; D remains ambiguous. Trimming cost V 2 bases and J 5 bases, with 10 bases left between them. Per germline, CDR1 SGHTA and CDR2 FQGNSA. There are 13 residues in the CDR3. CDR3 sequence (DNA): TGTGCCAGCAGCTTACCGGGTCTTCACGAGCAGTACTTC. It encodes CASSLPGLHEQYF.

This clone is a singleton in its sample. The rearrangement joins TRBV2 to TRBJ2-5; 7 positions match TRBD2. V was clipped by 8 bases and J by 5 bases; unmatched bases: 11. The CDR3 loop spans 14 amino acids. Germline loops: CDR1 SNHLY, CDR2 FYNNEI. The CDR3 nucleotides are TGTGCCAGCGGTGCGGGGAGGGCCGGGGAGACCCAGTACTTC. Protein product: CASGAGRAGETQYF.

The chain employs TRBV11-2 and TRBJ2-1; perhaps TRBD2 as D (6 bases). From germline, CDR1 is SGHAT and CDR2 FQNNGV. There are 15 residues in the CDR3. V shed 4 bases and J shed 3 bases, with 13 bases lying between them. In DNA form, the CDR3 reads TGTGCCAGCAGCTATGGCGGGATTGGCTACAATGAGCAGTTCTTC. It translates to CASSYGGIGYNEQFF. Supplemented by reference TRBV11-2 and TRBJ2-1, the full variable domain reads EAGVAQSPRYKIIEKRQSVAFWCNPISGHATLYWYQQILGQGPKLLIQFQNNGVVDDSQLPKDRFSAERLKGVDSTLKIQPAKLEDSAVYLCASSYGGIGYNEQFFGPGTRLTVL.

J is TRBJ1-5 and V is TRBV12-3 or TRBV12-4; no definite D call. With 2 bases removed from V and 6 bases from J, the gap between germline ends came to 5 bases. This CDR3 contains 12 residues. The chain's CDR3 is CASSLWSQPQHF. The DNA of the CDR3 is TGTGCCAGCAGTTTATGGTCTCAGCCCCAGCATTTT.

The V call is TRBV19, the J call TRBJ2-2, with a possible D match to TRBD1 (5 bases). Trimming pared 5 bases from V and 5 bases from J, leaving 21 bases between. CDR1 and CDR2 from the germline V gene are LNHDA and SQIVND (reference sequence). The CDR3 covers 17 residues. The CDR3 bases are TGTGCCAGTAGTTTGCAGGGATCGATATGGAATACCGGGGAGCTGTTTTTT. It is translated as CASSLQGSIWNTGELFF.

V usage is TRBV6-5 and J usage is TRBJ1-2; weak D call: TRBD1 (5 bases). V lost 5 bases and J 6 bases, leaving 13 bases between the germline ends. Germline values: CDR1 MNHEY, CDR2 SVGAGI. The CDR3 runs to 13 residues. The CDR3 reads CASSTWGTHGYTF. Here the CDR3 DNA reads TGTGCCAGCAGTACATGGGGCACGCATGGCTACACCTTC.

This clone turned up a few times. The chain recombines TRBV6-5 with TRBJ2-5; unclear D gene. This CDR3 contains 15 residues. V shed 2 bases and J shed 4 bases, with 14 bases lying between them. Per germline, CDR1 MNHEY and CDR2 SVGAGI. The CDR3 spells CASSYDGSTPETQYF. The CDR3 DNA reads TGTGCCAGCAGTTACGATGGCAGTACCCCAGAGACCCAGTACTTC.

The rearrangement uses TRBV5-1 and TRBJ1-3, with TRBD1 matching 7 bases. With V trimmed by 3 bases and J by 4 bases, 4 bases remained unmatched. The length of the CDR3 is 14 residues. Germline CDR1 reads SGHRS; CDR2 reads YFSETQ. CDR3 in DNA: TGCGCCAGCAGCTCGACAGGGATGGGAAACACCATATATTTT. Its translation is CASSSTGMGNTIYF.

The chain links TRBV5-6 to TRBJ1-2, with a weak D call TRBD1 (6 bases). The CDR3 covers 16 residues. Germline V gene sequence: CDR1 SGHDT, CDR2 YYEEEE. V was pared by 4 bases and J by 4 bases, with 20 bases between. The CDR3 sequence is CASSPPAGEVGYGYTF. The CDR3 DNA sequence: TGTGCCAGCAGCCCTCCGGCAGGGGAAGTCGGCTATGGCTACACCTTC.

DNA of the CDR3: TGTGCCAGCAGCTTAGCTCGAGCCGGGCACAATGAGCAGTTCTTC. Translation gives CASSLARAGHNEQFF. V and J are TRBV7-9 and TRBJ2-1; D uncertain. The V end was cut by 0 bases, the J end by 5 bases, with 11 bases between. CDR3 size: 15 residues. CDR1 is SEHNR, CDR2 FQNEAQ, per germline (reference sequence). The entire variable domain, with the rest obtained from reference TRBV7-9 and TRBJ2-1, is as follows: DTGVSQNPRHKITKRGQNVTFRCDPISEHNRLYWYRQTLGQGPEFLTYFQNEAQLEKSRLLSDRFSAERPKGSFSTLEIQRTEQGDSAMYLCASSLARAGHNEQFFGPGTRLTVL.

This chain uses TRBV4-3 with TRBJ2-3, with D perhaps matching TRBD2 (5 bases). This CDR3 has 14 amino acids. The ends were cut back, 2 bases at V and 0 bases at J, with 6 bases in the middle. The germline V gene encodes CDR1 LGHNA and CDR2 YSLEER. The CDR3 bases are TGCGCCAGCAGCCAAAGGACTAGCACAGATACGCAGTATTTT. This gives the protein CASSQRTSTDTQYF.

The chain uses TRBV4-1 and TRBJ1-4; 8 bases match TRBD1. The CDR3 has 14 residues. Germline V gene lookup returns CDR1 MGHRA and CDR2 YSYEKL. J lost 4 bases, V lost 4 bases, and 2 bases had no gene match. The CDR3 DNA reads TGCGCCAGCAGCCGGGGACAGGATAATGAAAAACTGTTTTTT. It yields the protein CASSRGQDNEKLFF.

This clone was seen a single time. V and J are TRBV29-1 and TRBJ2-5, with D possibly TRBD2 on 5 matching bases. The V end was cut by 7 bases, the J end by 4 bases, with 19 bases between. This CDR3 is built from 14 residues. Germline CDR1 SQVTM, CDR2 ANQGSEA. CDR3 DNA sequence: TGCAGCGCGATTTTAGGTCCGGGAACAGAGACCCAGTACTTC. Protein: CSAILGPGTETQYF.

The V call is TRBV19, the J call TRBJ1-4; the D gene is possibly TRBD1 (5 bases). The germline CDR1 and CDR2 sequences are LNHDA and SQIVND (reference sequence). This CDR3 is built from 14 residues. V dropped 5 bases and J dropped 7 bases, with 14 bases sitting between them. The CDR3 loop reads CASSRQGLSEKLFF. The CDR3 bases are TGTGCCAGTAGTCGTCAGGGTTTGAGTGAAAAACTGTTTTTT.

V usage is TRBV7-9 and J usage is TRBJ1-3; D possibly corresponds to TRBD1 (5 bases). This CDR3 comprises 14 residues. Trimming pared 5 bases from V and 6 bases from J, leaving 14 bases between. Germline V gives CDR1 SEHNR, CDR2 FQNEAQ (reference sequence). CDR3 residues: CASSILGEQNTIYF. The CDR3 DNA sequence: TGTGCCAGCAGCATACTAGGGGAGCAAAACACCATATATTTT.

This chain uses TRBV5-4 with TRBJ2-7; perhaps TRBD2 as D (7 bases). The CDR3 runs to 16 residues. Germline loops: CDR1 SGHNT, CDR2 YYREEE (reference sequence). Trimming took off 3 bases at V and 5 bases at J, with 21 bases between the two ends. CDR3 in amino acids: CASSSGGGTRADEQYF. The CDR3 DNA follows: TGTGCCAGCAGCTCTGGGGGGGGGACACGGGCCGACGAGCAGTACTTC.

V usage is TRBV11-2 and J usage is TRBJ1-5; D unclear. V was clipped by 6 bases and J by 6 bases, with 12 bases between them. Germline CDR1 and CDR2: SGHAT and FQNNGV. The CDR3 has 13 residues. In DNA, the CDR3 is TGTGCCAGCAGTCCCTGGGGAGGTCAGCCCCAGCATTTT. Its translation is CASSPWGGQPQHF. Full variable domain (missing parts from reference TRBV11-2 and TRBJ1-5): EAGVAQSPRYKIIEKRQSVAFWCNPISGHATLYWYQQILGQGPKLLIQFQNNGVVDDSQLPKDRFSAERLKGVDSTLKIQPAKLEDSAVYLCASSPWGGQPQHFGDGTRLSIL.

V gene TRBV3-1 (or the pseudogene TRBV3-2) combines with J gene TRBJ2-5; weak D call: TRBD1 (6 bases). Trimming took off 0 bases at V and 1 base at J, with 12 bases between the two ends. CDR1 is LGHDT, CDR2 YNNKEL, per germline (reference sequence). CDR3 size: 16 residues. DNA for the CDR3: TGTGCCAGCAGCCAAGAAAACAGGGCTACCCAAGAGACCCAGTACTTC. Translation: CASSQENRATQETQYF.

This clone came up once. The chain links TRBV4-3 to TRBJ2-7; 7 bases align to TRBD1. CDR3 size: 14 residues. V lost 4 bases and J lost 0; bases outside the gene matches: 3. Germline lookup yields CDR1 LGHNA and CDR2 YSLEER. The chain's CDR3 is CASSPRGTSYEQYF. For the CDR3, the DNA is TGCGCCAGCAGCCCCAGGGGGACCTCCTACGAGCAGTACTTC.

The rearrangement links TRBV30 to TRBJ1-2, with TRBD1 matching over 7 bases. Germline values: CDR1 GTSNPN, CDR2 SVGIG (reference sequence). The CDR3 contains 14 residues. The V segment lost 3 bases and the J segment 3 bases; nucleotides outside the gene matches: 7. The CDR3 sequence is CAWRDIGTDYGYTF. Written as DNA, the CDR3 is TGTGCCTGGAGAGACATCGGGACAGACTATGGCTACACCTTC.